This record looks at one T cell receptor beta chain sequence and its context. Per germline, CDR1 SEHNR and CDR2 FQNEAQ (reference sequence). This CDR3 region has 16 residues. The J segment lost 4 bases and the V segment lost 2 bases, leaving 6 bases of the junction unmatched. This specimen belongs to a study of blood T cell repertoires in COVID-19. For the study at large: Sources were T cells, B-cell-depleted T cells, or PBMCs; the material itself was cDNA or gDNA.

Original processing notes: Amplification of reference gene primers was used by the study to estimate nucleated cell counts. Measured with immunoSEQ multiplex PCR; TCRdb has only the in-frame clones, and not every one. That table is the source of V, J and clone size, and D and trimming were worked out from the DNA. The sample has approximately 31,000 clones, roughly nine tenths seen once. This sequence was found in a man at least 80 years old with acute or convalescent COVID-19. Sequencing was performed on peripheral blood. The J gene is TRBJ2-3, the V gene TRBV7-9; 10 bases are a match to TRBD2. CDR3 sequence (DNA): TGTGCCAGCAGCTTAAAAAGTCTAGCGGGAGCAGATACGCAGTATTTT. This translates into CASSLKSLAGADTQYF.